This is a list of T cell receptor beta chains from one sample in a study of shared clonotypes between healthy human individuals. TCRdb keeps only in-frame clones here, not all; method: immunoSEQ multiplex PCR. The repertoire has millions of clones, approximately 95% of them found once; the top ten carry about 1.1%. The source material was naive CD8+ T cells sorted from blood. All receptors derive from a man aged 18 to 35 in good health. Each CDR3 is given with its conserved first and last residue. Fields, in order: clone size, J gene, D gene, V gene, CDR3 DNA, CDR3 protein. The D gene is left open where the match is weak. Only some rows state a clone size, as once, few, many or a class for expanded clones.

abundance: -; j_gene: TRBJ1-3; d_gene: -; v_gene: TRBV7-9; CDR3nt: TGTGCCAGCAGCCCCATGGGGGCGGAGGGGAACGGAAACACCATATATTTT; CDR3aa: CASSPMGAEGNGNTIYF
abundance: -; j_gene: TRBJ2-1; d_gene: TRBD2; v_gene: TRBV7-9; CDR3nt: TGTGCCAGCAGCTCGACTAGCGGGAGTTACGGTGAGCAGTTCTTC; CDR3aa: CASSSTSGSYGEQFF
abundance: -; j_gene: TRBJ2-7; d_gene: -; v_gene: TRBV2; CDR3nt: TGTGCCAGCAGTGAACGCGGCGGGAACTCCTACGAGCAGTACTTC; CDR3aa: CASSERGGNSYEQYF
abundance: once; j_gene: TRBJ1-4; d_gene: -; v_gene: TRBV5-6; CDR3nt: TGTGCCAGCAGCCTCACCCATGGGACAAGTATTTATGAAAAACTGTTTTTT; CDR3aa: CASSLTHGTSIYEKLFF
abundance: -; j_gene: TRBJ2-7; d_gene: TRBD1; v_gene: TRBV5-4; CDR3nt: TGTGCCAGCAGCTCAGGGACAGCCTACGAGCAGTACTTC; CDR3aa: CASSSGTAYEQYF
abundance: -; j_gene: TRBJ2-1; d_gene: -; v_gene: TRBV4-3; CDR3nt: TGCGCCAGCAGCCAGTACCGGGACGCCTTCAATGAGCAGTTCTTC; CDR3aa: CASSQYRDAFNEQFF
abundance: -; j_gene: TRBJ2-7; d_gene: -; v_gene: TRBV6-5; CDR3nt: TGTGCCAGCAGTGACTACTCCTACGAGCAGTACTTC; CDR3aa: CASSDYSYEQYF
abundance: -; j_gene: TRBJ2-7; d_gene: TRBD2; v_gene: TRBV6-6; CDR3nt: TGTGCCAGCACCCTAGCGGGAGGGCCTGACGAGCAGTACTTC; CDR3aa: CASTLAGGPDEQYF
abundance: -; j_gene: TRBJ1-2; d_gene: -; v_gene: TRBV9; CDR3nt: TGTGCCAGCAGCCTCCAGGACCTTGAAGGCTACACCTTC; CDR3aa: CASSLQDLEGYTF
abundance: -; j_gene: TRBJ1-2; d_gene: -; v_gene: TRBV4-1; CDR3nt: TGCGCCAGCAGCCAAGACCCAGCGAACTATGGCTACACCTTC; CDR3aa: CASSQDPANYGYTF
abundance: -; j_gene: TRBJ2-7; d_gene: TRBD1; v_gene: TRBV19; CDR3nt: TGTGCCAGTCGTGACAGGGGGGCCTCCTACGAGCAGTACTTC; CDR3aa: CASRDRGASYEQYF
abundance: few; j_gene: TRBJ2-7; d_gene: -; v_gene: TRBV4-1; CDR3nt: TGCGCCAGCAGCCAAGACGGCACAAGCGCGGGCGAGCAGTACTTC; CDR3aa: CASSQDGTSAGEQYF
abundance: -; j_gene: TRBJ2-5; d_gene: TRBD2; v_gene: TRBV25-1; CDR3nt: TGTGCCAGCAGTGACTCCCGACTAGCGGGAGGCTTTGAGACCCAGTACTTC; CDR3aa: CASSDSRLAGGFETQYF
abundance: -; j_gene: TRBJ2-3; d_gene: -; v_gene: TRBV30; CDR3nt: TGTGCCTGGAGTACCAGGGTGGGCACAGATACGCAGTATTTT; CDR3aa: CAWSTRVGTDTQYF
abundance: -; j_gene: TRBJ2-7; d_gene: -; v_gene: TRBV6-1; CDR3nt: TGTGCCAGCAGGTTCCGGGACGGACTAAACTACGAGCAGTACTTC; CDR3aa: CASRFRDGLNYEQYF